Listed below are T cell receptor beta chains from one sample, sequenced in a study of blood T cell repertoires in COVID-19. Sequencing was performed with immunoSEQ multiplex PCR; in TCRdb, only in-frame clones are kept and a portion is missing. Seen here are 65,000 to 90,000 clones, about 86% observed once, and the top ten hold 25% to 30%. The sequenced material came from peripheral blood. Receptor source: a human donor in a cohort sampled during active COVID-19. The CDR3 runs from the conserved cysteine through the conserved F or W. Each record gives: J gene, D gene, V gene, clone size, CDR3 DNA, CDR3 protein. The D gene is left open where the match is weak. Size is omitted from some rows. Given values are once, few, many or a class for expanded clones.

J gene: TRBJ1-2
D gene: TRBD1
V gene: TRBV27
clone size: NA
CDR3 DNA: TGTGCCAGCAGCGGGACAGGGAACTATGGCTACACCTTC
CDR3 protein: CASSGTGNYGYTF

J gene: TRBJ1-4
D gene: NA
V gene: TRBV28
clone size: NA
CDR3 DNA: TGTGCCAGCAGTCCCCTCTACAGGGCGCCTGCTAAGGAAAAACTGTTTTTT
CDR3 protein: CASSPLYRAPAKEKLFF

J gene: TRBJ2-7
D gene: TRBD2
V gene: TRBV2
clone size: few
CDR3 DNA: TGTGCCAGCAGTGCTAGCGGGGGGGCCGAGCAGTACTTC
CDR3 protein: CASSASGGAEQYF

J gene: TRBJ2-7
D gene: NA
V gene: TRBV3-1/TRBV3-2
clone size: NA
CDR3 DNA: TGTGCCAGCAGCCGAATAGCCGGGACGGAGGGCTACGAGCAGTACTTC
CDR3 protein: CASSRIAGTEGYEQYF

J gene: TRBJ2-7
D gene: TRBD1
V gene: TRBV11-3
clone size: NA
CDR3 DNA: TGTGCCAGCAGCTTCCGACAGGGGGTCTACGAGCAGTACTTC
CDR3 protein: CASSFRQGVYEQYF

J gene: TRBJ2-3
D gene: NA
V gene: TRBV7-8
clone size: NA
CDR3 DNA: TGTGCCAGCAGCTTATTTTCCCAGGGGCGCGTCACAGATACGCAGTATTTT
CDR3 protein: CASSLFSQGRVTDTQYF

J gene: TRBJ2-7
D gene: TRBD2
V gene: TRBV6-5
clone size: NA
CDR3 DNA: TGTGCCAGCAGTTACTCTAGCGGGGAGCCCTACGAGCAGTACTTC
CDR3 protein: CASSYSSGEPYEQYF

J gene: TRBJ1-1
D gene: TRBD1
V gene: TRBV6-2/TRBV6-3
clone size: NA
CDR3 DNA: TGTGCCAGCAGTTACCGGGACAGTCAAGCTTTCTTT
CDR3 protein: CASSYRDSQAFF

J gene: TRBJ2-5
D gene: NA
V gene: TRBV10-3
clone size: NA
CDR3 DNA: TGTGCCATCAGTCGGACAGCCCGGGGGGTAGAAGAGACCCAGTACTTC
CDR3 protein: CAISRTARGVEETQYF

J gene: TRBJ1-6
D gene: TRBD1
V gene: TRBV5-5
clone size: NA
CDR3 DNA: TGTGCCAGCAGCTTCCCGGGACAGGGGGCTTCACCCCTCCACTTT
CDR3 protein: CASSFPGQGASPLHF

J gene: TRBJ1-6
D gene: NA
V gene: TRBV7-9
clone size: NA
CDR3 DNA: TGTGCCAGCAGCTCAGCCGGGTACACCTCCTATAATTCACCCCTCCACTTT
CDR3 protein: CASSSAGYTSYNSPLHF

J gene: TRBJ2-7
D gene: NA
V gene: TRBV23-1
clone size: NA
CDR3 DNA: TGCGCCAGCCTCCACCGTACCTCCCGGTCATCCTACGAGCAGTACTTC
CDR3 protein: CASLHRTSRSSYEQYF

J gene: TRBJ1-1
D gene: NA
V gene: TRBV20-1
clone size: NA
CDR3 DNA: TGCAGTGCTAGCGACGGAGGGGCTTTCTTT
CDR3 protein: CSASDGGAFF

J gene: TRBJ2-1
D gene: NA
V gene: TRBV11-3
clone size: NA
CDR3 DNA: TGTGCCAGCAGCAAAATCTCGGGAGCCCTTTATGAGCAGTTCTTC
CDR3 protein: CASSKISGALYEQFF

J gene: TRBJ1-3
D gene: NA
V gene: TRBV6-5
clone size: NA
CDR3 DNA: TGTGCCAGCGCCGAGGTCGGGGCTGGAAACACCATATATTTT
CDR3 protein: CASAEVGAGNTIYF

J gene: TRBJ1-5
D gene: NA
V gene: TRBV23-1
clone size: NA
CDR3 DNA: TGCGCCAGCCGTCCGGTCCTTAGCAATCAGCCCCAGCATTTT
CDR3 protein: CASRPVLSNQPQHF

J gene: TRBJ2-7
D gene: TRBD1
V gene: TRBV10-3
clone size: NA
CDR3 DNA: TGTGCCATCAGTGTCGACAGGGACGAGCAGTACTTC
CDR3 protein: CAISVDRDEQYF

J gene: TRBJ2-7
D gene: TRBD1
V gene: TRBV11-3
clone size: NA
CDR3 DNA: TGTGCCAGCAGCACAGACAGGGGGCGGCTACACGAGCAGTACTTC
CDR3 protein: CASSTDRGRLHEQYF

J gene: TRBJ2-5
D gene: NA
V gene: TRBV27
clone size: once
CDR3 DNA: TGTGCCAGCAGTTTCGTAGGGGGGCGGGGGGAGACCCAGTACTTC
CDR3 protein: CASSFVGGRGETQYF

J gene: TRBJ2-1
D gene: TRBD1
V gene: TRBV27
clone size: many
CDR3 DNA: TGTGCCAGCAGTACCGTGAAGGGACAGAGCTCCTACAATGAGCAGTTCTTC
CDR3 protein: CASSTVKGQSSYNEQFF

J gene: TRBJ1-6
D gene: NA
V gene: TRBV5-6
clone size: NA
CDR3 DNA: TGTGCCAGCAGCTTGGCGGGGCGCGGGACACCCCTCCACTTT
CDR3 protein: CASSLAGRGTPLHF

J gene: TRBJ1-2
D gene: NA
V gene: TRBV9
clone size: NA
CDR3 DNA: TGTGCCAGCAGCGCTGACCCCCATCAGGGTTACGGCTACACCTTC
CDR3 protein: CASSADPHQGYGYTF

J gene: TRBJ2-1
D gene: TRBD2
V gene: TRBV10-3
clone size: NA
CDR3 DNA: TGTGCCATCAGTGCACTAGCGGGGGACAATGAGCAGTTCTTC
CDR3 protein: CAISALAGDNEQFF

J gene: TRBJ1-2
D gene: TRBD1
V gene: TRBV25-1
clone size: NA
CDR3 DNA: TGTGCCAGCAGTGAGGGGACAGGCTCTAACTATGGCTACACCTTC
CDR3 protein: CASSEGTGSNYGYTF

J gene: TRBJ1-4
D gene: NA
V gene: TRBV7-9
clone size: NA
CDR3 DNA: TGTGCCAGCAGCTTGGGTTCAGGGAAGAATGAAAAACTGTTTTTT
CDR3 protein: CASSLGSGKNEKLFF